A selection of T cell receptor beta chains follows, all from one sample in a study of T-cell memory formation after mild COVID-19. One entry per CDR3 protein results from TCRdb running MiXCR on the 5' RACE reads. This sample has about 300,000 distinct CDR3 sequences, with just under 20% found just once. Sequencing used PBMCs or a T cell subset sorted from them (not recorded which). Source of these receptors: a man aged 18-30 years who had mild COVID-19 (a few samples of this study predate the infection). Cell type and time point are not known. The CDR3 runs from the conserved cysteine through the conserved F or W. The D gene is left open where the match is weak. Clone size is given for some rows only: seen once, a few or many times, or a class if the clone is expanded.

D	V	J	size	CDR3	DNA
.	TRBV20-1	TRBJ2-1	few	CSTSSRGNEQFF	TGCAGTACCTCGAGCCGTGGCAATGAGCAGTTCTTC
TRBD1	TRBV12-3/TRBV12-4	TRBJ1-2	.	CASSQDQGAHGYTF	TGTGCCAGCAGTCAGGACCAGGGGGCCCATGGCTACACCTTC
.	TRBV4-2	TRBJ2-3	.	CASSQVGAVGTDTQYF	TGTGCCAGCAGCCAAGTTGGGGCTGTAGGCACAGATACGCAGTATTTT
TRBD1	TRBV12-3/TRBV12-4	TRBJ2-5	few	CASSLGQAPGRETQYF	TGTGCCAGCAGTTTGGGACAGGCACCCGGGCGGGAGACCCAGTACTTC
.	TRBV3-1	TRBJ1-6	.	CASSQAYRSNSPLHF	TGTGCCAGCAGCCAGGCATACAGAAGCAATTCACCCCTCCACTTT
TRBD2	TRBV7-2	TRBJ2-5	few	CASSSGLAGGYQETQYF	TGTGCCAGCAGCTCCGGACTAGCGGGGGGGTACCAAGAGACCCAGTACTTC
.	TRBV5-5	TRBJ2-1	few	CASMHPLYNEQFF	TGTGCCAGCATGCACCCCCTGTACAATGAGCAGTTCTTC
.	TRBV29-1	TRBJ1-2	.	CSVDRANIHGYTF	TGCAGCGTTGATCGTGCCAACATTCACGGCTACACCTTC
TRBD1	TRBV5-4	TRBJ2-5	.	CASTLGTGETQYF	TGTGCCAGCACACTGGGGACAGGAGAGACCCAGTACTTC
.	TRBV5-1	TRBJ1-2	.	CASRLGPGEDGYTF	TGCGCCAGCAGATTGGGGCCCGGGGAGGATGGCTACACCTTC
.	TRBV13	TRBJ1-4	.	CASSLWSNEKLFF	TGTGCCAGCAGCTTATGGTCGAATGAAAAACTGTTTTTT
.	TRBV7-2	TRBJ2-3	many	CASSLYTDTQYF	TGTGCCAGCAGCCTATACACAGATACGCAGTATTTT
.	TRBV28	TRBJ1-2	.	CASSSGGRTYGYTF	TGTGCCAGCAGTTCGGGGGGCAGAACTTATGGCTACACCTTC
.	TRBV6-1	TRBJ1-1	few	CASSENVGAAFF	TGTGCCAGCAGTGAAAACGTGGGGGCAGCTTTCTTT
.	TRBV20-1	TRBJ1-1	.	CSDRTGMNTEAFF	TGCAGTGATAGAACGGGGATGAACACTGAAGCTTTCTTT
.	TRBV6-6	TRBJ2-3	.	CASSYLTSGETQYF	TGTGCCAGCAGTTACTTGACCTCGGGGGAAACGCAGTATTTT
TRBD1	TRBV7-9	TRBJ2-5	once	CASSSGGRWGETQYF	TGTGCCAGCAGCTCAGGGGGCAGATGGGGTGAGACCCAGTACTTC
.	TRBV9	TRBJ2-5	.	CASSVLTGRQETQYF	TGTGCCAGCAGCGTTCTCACAGGGCGCCAAGAGACCCAGTACTTC
TRBD2	TRBV7-9	TRBJ2-5	.	CASSATGTSGAETQYF	TGTGCCAGCAGCGCCACTGGGACTAGCGGGGCCGAGACCCAGTACTTC
TRBD2	TRBV7-3	TRBJ2-3	.	CASSSGTSGSTDTQYF	TGTGCCAGCAGCTCAGGGACTAGCGGATCCACAGATACGCAGTATTTT
TRBD1	TRBV5-1	TRBJ2-7	.	CASSLTETGGYEQYF	TGCGCCAGCAGCTTGACCGAGACAGGGGGCTACGAGCAGTACTTC
TRBD2	TRBV4-3	TRBJ2-1	few	CASSPYGLADPSYNEQFF	TGCGCCAGCAGCCCCTACGGACTAGCGGACCCCTCCTACAATGAGCAGTTCTTC
.	TRBV12-3/TRBV12-4	TRBJ1-6	.	CASSRLNSPLHF	TGTGCCAGCAGCCGACTGAACTCACCCCTCCACTTT
TRBD1	TRBV24-1	TRBJ2-1	few	CATSEPGGSEFF	TGTGCCACCAGTGAGCCAGGGGGCAGCGAGTTCTTC
TRBD2	TRBV11-3	TRBJ2-1	few	CASSYGGVRGNEQFF	TGTGCCAGCAGCTACGGGGGGGTCCGTGGGAATGAGCAGTTCTTC
.	TRBV7-2	TRBJ2-3	few	CASSYRRGTDTQYF	TGTGCCAGCAGCTATCGTAGGGGGACAGATACGCAGTATTTT
.	TRBV7-9	TRBJ2-3	.	CASSPRGLDTQYF	TGTGCCAGCAGCCCCCGCGGACTGGATACGCAGTATTTT
.	TRBV4-2	TRBJ2-3	few	CASSQGRSVWDTQYF	TGTGCCAGCAGCCAGGGACGGAGCGTCTGGGATACGCAGTATTTT
TRBD1	TRBV25-1	TRBJ1-3	.	CASGQGGNTIYF	TGTGCCAGCGGACAGGGGGGAAACACCATATATTTT
.	TRBV7-3	TRBJ1-6	.	CASSLMDRHSPLHF	TGTGCCAGCAGCTTAATGGACCGTCATTCACCCCTCCACTTT
.	TRBV28	TRBJ1-4	.	CAIRPGGDEKLFF	TGTGCCATCCGACCGGGCGGCGATGAAAAACTGTTTTTT
TRBD1	TRBV12-3/TRBV12-4	TRBJ1-1	.	CASSKTGEKLAEAFF	TGTGCCAGCAGTAAGACAGGGGAAAAACTCGCTGAAGCTTTCTTT
TRBD2	TRBV7-9	TRBJ2-1	few	CASSKRGGRYNEQFF	TGTGCCAGCAGCAAGCGGGGGGGCCGGTACAATGAGCAGTTCTTC
.	TRBV2	TRBJ2-3	few	CASSGGPRVKDTQYF	TGTGCCAGCAGCGGTGGGCCCCGGGTTAAAGATACGCAGTATTTT
TRBD1	TRBV4-1	TRBJ2-7	.	CASSLYRGLSEQYF	TGCGCCAGCAGCCTCTACAGGGGGCTAAGCGAGCAGTACTTC
.	TRBV4-3	TRBJ1-5	.	CASSQERFGQPQHF	TGCGCCAGCAGCCAAGAACGATTCGGTCAGCCCCAGCATTTT
.	TRBV6-5	TRBJ1-1	few	CASRSGSLPENTEAFF	TGTGCCAGCAGATCTGGCTCCTTACCAGAAAACACTGAAGCTTTCTTT
TRBD1	TRBV25-1	TRBJ1-4	few	CASRDRGTTNEKLFF	TGTGCCAGCAGGGACAGGGGGACAACTAATGAAAAACTGTTTTTT
.	TRBV5-1	TRBJ2-3	many	CASSLGISQDTQYF	TGCGCCAGCAGCTTGGGAATCTCCCAGGATACGCAGTATTTT
TRBD1	TRBV7-2	TRBJ1-4	.	CASGLQGAGEKLFF	TGTGCCAGCGGCCTGCAGGGGGCCGGGGAAAAACTGTTTTTT
TRBD1	TRBV20-1	TRBJ1-6	few	CSASNRGRNSPLHF	TGCAGTGCTAGTAACAGGGGGAGGAATTCACCCCTCCACTTT
.	TRBV2	TRBJ1-6	few	CASSEAARRTDSPLHF	TGTGCCAGCAGTGAGGCGGCTCGTAGGACGGATTCACCCCTCCACTTT
.	TRBV5-1	TRBJ1-3	.	CASRDSSSGNTIYF	TGCGCCAGCAGGGACTCGAGCTCTGGAAACACCATATATTTT
.	TRBV6-2/TRBV6-3	TRBJ2-1	few	CASSSGIHPDEQFF	TGTGCCAGCAGTTCCGGCATCCACCCTGATGAGCAGTTCTTC
.	TRBV4-3	TRBJ2-7	few	CASSRGTTSYEQYF	TGCGCCAGCAGCCGCGGGACAACCTCCTACGAGCAGTACTTC
.	TRBV12-3/TRBV12-4	TRBJ1-1	few	CASSLEGVRTEAFF	TGTGCCAGCAGCCTTGAGGGGGTACGTACTGAAGCTTTCTTT
.	TRBV12-5	TRBJ2-7	few	CASGLPGQTYEQYF	TGTGCTAGTGGTTTGCCCGGACAGACCTACGAGCAGTACTTC
.	TRBV7-9	TRBJ1-4	few	CASSPPGFREKLFF	TGTGCCAGCAGCCCCCCTGGGTTTCGTGAAAAACTGTTTTTT
.	TRBV7-9	TRBJ1-1	few	CASSQVGTEAFF	TGTGCCAGCAGCCAGGTCGGGACTGAAGCTTTCTTT
.	TRBV4-2	TRBJ2-3	.	CASSQISSTDTQYF	TGTGCCAGCAGCCAAATCTCTAGCACAGATACGCAGTATTTT
.	TRBV19	TRBJ2-1	few	CASSIAVSSYNEQFF	TGTGCCAGTAGTATAGCCGTTAGCTCCTACAATGAGCAGTTCTTC
.	TRBV27	TRBJ1-1	.	CASSLMRWSTEAFF	TGTGCCAGCAGTTTAATGAGGTGGAGCACTGAAGCTTTCTTT